This T cell receptor (beta chain) was sequenced for a study of blood T cell repertoires in COVID-19. In the study overall: The analysed material was cDNA or gDNA that came from T cells, B-cell-depleted T cells, or PBMCs.

Assay used: immunoSEQ multiplex PCR; TCRdb lists only in-frame clones, some missing. Of about 250,000 clones listed, 80% to 85% are singletons. The V end was cut by 3 bases, the J end by 0 bases, with 12 bases between. Germline assignment: CDR1 SGHAT and CDR2 FQNNGV. The CDR3 runs to 16 residues. The chain couples TRBV11-2 to TRBJ2-1; D perhaps matches TRBD2 (6 bases). Sequenced sample: peripheral blood. The sequence derives from a man aged 50 or older with active or convalescent COVID-19. CDR3 in DNA: TGTGCCAGCAGCTTCCGCGGTAGCGGCTCCTACAATGAGCAGTTCTTC. Translation: CASSFRGSGSYNEQFF.